The 14 T cell receptor beta chains reported below all come from one sample, sequenced in a study of human T cells and chemical hapten exposure. The template was total RNA from unfractionated whole blood. TCRdb re-derived calls from the 5' RACE reads in MiXCR, one entry per CDR3 protein. The sample has tens of thousands of distinct CDR3 sequences; about 16% are singletons. All receptors derive from a female donor in good health.

The V call is TRBV10-2, the J call TRBJ1-5; the D gene is possibly TRBD1 (5 bases). The CDR3 totals 15 residues. Trimming left V 3 bases short and J 6 bases short, with 15 bases between. The germline CDR1 and CDR2 sequences are WSHSY and SAAADI. For the CDR3, the DNA is TGCGCCAGCAGTGAAGGGCAGGGAGCCGGTCAGCCCCAGCATTTT. Translation gives CASSEGQGAGQPQHF.

The rearrangement uses TRBV6-5 and TRBJ1-2, with 7 bases aligning to TRBD1. V lost 7 bases, J lost 5 bases, and 7 bases stayed unmatched. The germline CDR1 and CDR2 sequences are MNHEY and SVGAGI. This CDR3 is built from 13 residues. As DNA, the CDR3 is TGTGCCAGCACAGGCGGGACAGTTTATGGCTACACCTTC. This codes for CASTGGTVYGYTF.

The chain links TRBV5-1 to TRBJ2-1; D gene uncertain. The V and J ends lost 0 bases and 5 bases respectively, with 3 bases between them. This CDR3 region has 12 residues. CDR1 is SGHRS and CDR2 is YFSETQ in the germline V gene. The CDR3 sequence is CASSLADNEQFF. In DNA, the CDR3 is TGCGCCAGCAGCTTGGCCGACAATGAGCAGTTCTTC.

This clonotype has only a few counts. V is TRBV11-2 and J is TRBJ2-5, with a tentative D call TRBD2 (7 bases). Trimming left V 5 bases short and J 2 bases short, with 15 bases between. This CDR3 spans 15 amino acids. From germline, CDR1 is SGHAT and CDR2 FQNNGV. The chain's CDR3 is CASSQRGGQQETQYF. The CDR3 DNA reads as TGTGCCAGCAGCCAGAGGGGGGGGCAACAAGAGACCCAGTACTTC.

This chain uses TRBV7-9 with TRBJ1-2; D remains unclear. CDR1 is SEHNR and CDR2 is FQNEAQ in the germline V gene (reference sequence). The CDR3 length is 17 residues. V was shortened by 4 bases and J by 3 bases, with 21 bases between the two germline ends. The chain's CDR3 is CASSSPSAGRFDYGYTF. For the CDR3, the DNA is TGTGCCAGCAGCTCCCCCTCGGCGGGCAGATTTGACTATGGCTACACCTTC.

The chain couples TRBV7-9 to TRBJ1-1, with unresolved D. Germline V CDR1 and CDR2: SEHNR, FQNEAQ (reference sequence). This CDR3 is 14 amino acids long. The V and J ends lost 2 bases and 1 base respectively, with 8 bases between them. In DNA form, the CDR3 reads TGTGCCAGCAGCTTACCGGTGGAGAACACTGAAGCTTTCTTT. Residues: CASSLPVENTEAFF.

The chain carries TRBV28 and TRBJ2-7; 8 bases line up with TRBD1. Germline assignment: CDR1 MDHEN and CDR2 SYDVKM. This CDR3 has 17 residues. Unmatched junction bases numbered 12, after V lost 4 bases and J lost 1 base. The CDR3 protein is CASSSWAGGHASYEQYF. The CDR3, as DNA: TGTGCCAGCAGTTCTTGGGCAGGGGGCCACGCATCCTACGAGCAGTACTTC.

The genes are TRBV20-1 and TRBJ2-1, with 10 bases fitting TRBD2. Germline trimming cut 6 bases from V and 6 bases from J; bases unmatched to any gene: 8. The CDR3 spans 14 residues. CDR1 and CDR2 from the germline V gene are DFQATT and SNEGSKA (reference sequence). CDR3 sequence: CSAHTPSGSNEQFF. The CDR3 DNA sequence: TGCAGTGCCCACACCCCTAGCGGGAGCAATGAGCAGTTCTTC.

The chain is built from TRBV6-1 and TRBJ2-7, with D uncertain. From germline, CDR1 is MNHNS and CDR2 SASEGT. Trimming took 1 base from V and 3 from J, leaving 10 bases between them. The CDR3 has 14 amino acids. Here the CDR3 DNA reads TGTGCCAGCAGTGAAGAATCGGAGAACTACGAGCAGTACTTC. Its translation: CASSEESENYEQYF.

The chain couples TRBV4-1 to TRBJ1-5; possibly TRBD1 for D (5 bases). Germline CDR1 and CDR2: MGHRA and YSYEKL. The length of the CDR3 is 13 residues. Trimming shortened V by 0 bases and J by 6 bases, and 6 bases separated the two germline ends. DNA of the CDR3: TGCGCCAGCAGCCAAGAAGGGGCTCAGCCCCAGCATTTT. It specifies CASSQEGAQPQHF.

The genes are TRBV7-2 and TRBJ2-1; maybe TRBD1 (5 bases). V dropped 1 base and J dropped 7 bases, with 11 bases sitting between them. This CDR3 is 14 amino acids long. The germline V gene has CDR1 SGHTA and CDR2 FQGNSA. In DNA form, the CDR3 reads TGTGCCAGCAGCTTAGTAGGGGTCCATAATGAGCAGTTCTTC. Translating gives CASSLVGVHNEQFF. Looking up the rest from reference TRBV7-2 and TRBJ2-1 gives the full variable domain: GAGVSQSPSNKVTEKGKDVELRCDPISGHTALYWYRQSLGQGLEFLIYFQGNSAPDKSGLPSDRFSAERTGGSVSTLTIQRTQQEDSAVYLCASSLVGVHNEQFFGPGTRLTVL.

The sample holds many counts of this clonotype. The CDR3 spells CASSSQHGQGRAEAFF. DNA for the CDR3: TGTGCCAGCAGTTCACAACACGGGCAGGGGAGGGCTGAAGCTTTCTTT. The genes are TRBV27 and TRBJ1-1; TRBD1 is a possible D gene (6 bases). Germline V gene lookup returns CDR1 MNHEY and CDR2 SMNVEV (reference sequence). This CDR3 has 16 residues. Trimming took off 4 bases at V and 6 bases at J, with 21 bases between the two ends.

The V gene is TRBV2, the J gene TRBJ2-6; TRBD1 matches at 7 bases. This CDR3 contains 21 residues. J was trimmed by 0 bases and V by 5 bases; bases with no gene match: 19. Germline CDR1 SNHLY, CDR2 FYNNEI. CDR3 region: CASSFPIAPGQRYSGANVLTF. DNA of the CDR3: TGTGCCAGCAGTTTCCCGATTGCCCCGGGACAGCGATACTCTGGGGCCAACGTCCTGACTTTC.

The genes are TRBV3-1 and TRBJ2-5; D is perhaps TRBD1 or TRBD2 (5 bases each). The CDR3 is 14 amino acids. The V and J ends lost 0 bases and 9 bases respectively, with 14 bases between them. CDR1 and CDR2 (germline): LGHDT, YNNKEL (reference sequence). CDR3 sequence: CASSQENRLGAQYF. The CDR3 coding sequence is TGTGCCAGCAGCCAAGAAAACAGGCTCGGGGCCCAGTACTTC.